The sample holds a few counts of the clone carrying this TCR beta chain. This sample is part of a study of T cell responses to AZD1222 COVID-19 vaccine. V shed 6 bases, J shed 2 bases, and the junction held 18 bases outside the gene matches. Germline V gives CDR1 SEHNR, CDR2 FQNEAQ (reference sequence). The CDR3 loop spans 19 amino acids. Method: immunoSEQ multiplex PCR; TCRdb's copy keeps in-frame clones and lacks some. This sample carries some 110,000 clones, around 92% of them seen once, and the ten largest clones take 4.2%. This TCR derives from an adult in good health. This material consisted of peripheral blood, taken on day 0 of AZD1222 vaccination. This rearrangement joins TRBV7-9 to TRBJ2-7; 11 nucleotides align to TRBD2. CDR3 loop: CASSPRMASGGFVAYEQYF. CDR3 DNA: TGTGCCAGCAGTCCGAGAATGGCTAGCGGGGGGTTTGTCGCCTACGAGCAGTACTTC.